The TCR beta chain described here comes from a study of OX40 agonist ivuxolimab in advanced cancers. CDR1 and CDR2 (germline): SGHTA, FQGNSA. This CDR3 has 15 residues. Trimming stripped 5 bases from V and 6 bases from J, with 20 bases between. Produced via immunoSEQ multiplex PCR; TCRdb's table is partial and in-frame only. The table has roughly 10,000 clones, around 89% seen once; the top ten hold approximately 16%. The material sequenced was CD4+ or CD8+ T cells sorted from blood, taken in a trial of the OX40 agonist ivuxolimab. The V call is TRBV7-2, the J call TRBJ2-7; D is undetermined. This receptor was identified in an adult with an advanced solid tumor such as melanoma, head and neck, liver or kidney cancer. Written as DNA, the CDR3 is TGTGCCAGCAGCCCCGACGGGCAGGTTGGTAGCGAGCAGTACTTC. This gives the protein CASSPDGQVGSEQYF.